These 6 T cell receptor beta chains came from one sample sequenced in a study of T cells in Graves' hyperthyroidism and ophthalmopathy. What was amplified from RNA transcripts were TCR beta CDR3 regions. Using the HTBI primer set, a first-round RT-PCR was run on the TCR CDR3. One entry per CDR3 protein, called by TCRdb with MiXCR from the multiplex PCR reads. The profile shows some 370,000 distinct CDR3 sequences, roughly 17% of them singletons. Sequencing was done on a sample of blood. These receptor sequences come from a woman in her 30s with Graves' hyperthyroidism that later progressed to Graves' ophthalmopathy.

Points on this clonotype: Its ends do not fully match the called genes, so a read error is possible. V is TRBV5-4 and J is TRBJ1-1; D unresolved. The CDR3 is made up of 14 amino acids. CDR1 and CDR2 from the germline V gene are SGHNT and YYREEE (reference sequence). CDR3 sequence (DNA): TGTGCCAGCAGCTTAGGAGGGTTGAAAACTGAAGCTTTCTTT. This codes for CASSLGGLKTEAFF.

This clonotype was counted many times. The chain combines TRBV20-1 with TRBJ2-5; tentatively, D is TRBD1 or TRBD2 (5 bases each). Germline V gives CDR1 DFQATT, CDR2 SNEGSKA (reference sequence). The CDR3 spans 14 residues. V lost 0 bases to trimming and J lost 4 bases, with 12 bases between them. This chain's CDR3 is CSARDTGPGETQYF. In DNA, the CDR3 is TGCAGTGCTAGAGATACGGGACCGGGAGAGACCCAGTACTTC.

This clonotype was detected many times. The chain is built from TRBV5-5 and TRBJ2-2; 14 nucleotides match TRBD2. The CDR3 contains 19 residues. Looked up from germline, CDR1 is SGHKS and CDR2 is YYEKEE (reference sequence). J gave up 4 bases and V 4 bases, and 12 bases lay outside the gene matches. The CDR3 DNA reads TGTGCCAGCAGCCTCTCACTCGGACTAGCGGGAGGAGGCACCGGGGAGCTGTTTTTT. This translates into CASSLSLGLAGGGTGELFF. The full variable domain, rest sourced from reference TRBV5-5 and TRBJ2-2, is DAGVTQSPTHLIKTRGQQVTLRCSPISGHKSVSWYQQVLGQGPQFIFQYYEKEERGRGNFPDRFSARQFPNYSSELNVNALLLGDSALYLCASSLSLGLAGGGTGELFFGEGSRLTVL.

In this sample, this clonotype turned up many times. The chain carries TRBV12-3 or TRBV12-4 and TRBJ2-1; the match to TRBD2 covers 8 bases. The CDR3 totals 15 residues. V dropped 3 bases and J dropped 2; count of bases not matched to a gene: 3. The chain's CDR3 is CASSLSGSPYNEQFF. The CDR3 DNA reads TGTGCCAGCAGTTTGAGCGGGAGTCCCTACAATGAGCAGTTCTTC.

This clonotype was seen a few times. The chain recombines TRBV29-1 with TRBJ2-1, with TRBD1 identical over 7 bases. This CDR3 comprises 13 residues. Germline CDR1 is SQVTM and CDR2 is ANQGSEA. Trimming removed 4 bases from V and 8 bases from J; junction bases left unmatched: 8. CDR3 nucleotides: TGCAGCGTTGCCCCACAGGGGCTTGATGAGCAGTTCTTC. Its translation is CSVAPQGLDEQFF.

The CDR3 DNA follows: TGCAGTGCTAGATTAGGTCGCTTGGGTTATAGCAATCAGCCCCAGCATTTT. This translates into CSARLGRLGYSNQPQHF. V and J are TRBV20-1 and TRBJ1-5; D call uncertain. The V gene lost 2 bases and the J gene lost 0 bases, with 17 bases spanning the gap. The CDR3 covers 17 residues. From germline, CDR1 is DFQATT and CDR2 SNEGSKA (reference sequence).